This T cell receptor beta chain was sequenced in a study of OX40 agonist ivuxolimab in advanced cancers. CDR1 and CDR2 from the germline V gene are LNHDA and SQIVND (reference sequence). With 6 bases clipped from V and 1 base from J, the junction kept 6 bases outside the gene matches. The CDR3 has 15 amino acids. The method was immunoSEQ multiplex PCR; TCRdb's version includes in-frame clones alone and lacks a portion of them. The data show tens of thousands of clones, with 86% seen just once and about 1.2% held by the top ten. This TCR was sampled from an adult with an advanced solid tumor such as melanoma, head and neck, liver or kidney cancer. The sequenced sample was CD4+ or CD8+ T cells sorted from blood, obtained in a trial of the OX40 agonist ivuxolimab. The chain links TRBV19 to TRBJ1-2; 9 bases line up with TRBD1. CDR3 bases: TGTGCCAGTAGGTTACAGGGGGCGAATAACTATGGCTACACCTTC. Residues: CASRLQGANNYGYTF.